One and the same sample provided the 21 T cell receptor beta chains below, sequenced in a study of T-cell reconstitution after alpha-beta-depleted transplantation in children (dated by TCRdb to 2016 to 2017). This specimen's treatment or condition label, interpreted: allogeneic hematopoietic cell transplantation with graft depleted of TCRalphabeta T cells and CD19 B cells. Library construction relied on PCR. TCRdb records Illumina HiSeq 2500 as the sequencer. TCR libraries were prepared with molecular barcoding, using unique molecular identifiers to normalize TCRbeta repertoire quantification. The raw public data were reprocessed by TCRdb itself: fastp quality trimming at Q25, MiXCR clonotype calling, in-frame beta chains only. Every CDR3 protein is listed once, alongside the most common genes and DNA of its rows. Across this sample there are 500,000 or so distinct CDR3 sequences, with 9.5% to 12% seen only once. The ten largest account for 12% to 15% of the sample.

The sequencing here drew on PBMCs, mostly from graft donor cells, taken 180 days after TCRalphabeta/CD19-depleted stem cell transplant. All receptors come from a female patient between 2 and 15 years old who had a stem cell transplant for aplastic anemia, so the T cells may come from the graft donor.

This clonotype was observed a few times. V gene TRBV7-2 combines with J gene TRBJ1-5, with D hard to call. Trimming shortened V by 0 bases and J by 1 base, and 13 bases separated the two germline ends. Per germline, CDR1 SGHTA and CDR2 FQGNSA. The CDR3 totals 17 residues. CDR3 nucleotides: TGTGCCAGCAGCTTAGCCGGTTTAACAGCGAGCAATCAGCCCCAGCATTTT. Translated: CASSLAGLTASNQPQHF.

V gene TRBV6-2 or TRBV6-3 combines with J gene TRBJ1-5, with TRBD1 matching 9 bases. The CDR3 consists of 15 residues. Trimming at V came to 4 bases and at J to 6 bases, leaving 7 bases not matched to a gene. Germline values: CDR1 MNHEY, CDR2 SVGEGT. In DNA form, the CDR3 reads TGTGCCAGCAGTTCGATACAGGGGGCGATTCAGCCCCAGCATTTT. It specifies CASSSIQGAIQPQHF.

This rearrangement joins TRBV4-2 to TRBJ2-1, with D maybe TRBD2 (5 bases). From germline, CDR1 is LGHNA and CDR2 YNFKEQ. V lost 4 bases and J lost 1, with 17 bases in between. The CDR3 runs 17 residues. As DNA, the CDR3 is TGTGCCAGCAGCCCGACCGTTCCGGGATCATCCTACAATGAGCAGTTCTTC. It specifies CASSPTVPGSSYNEQFF.

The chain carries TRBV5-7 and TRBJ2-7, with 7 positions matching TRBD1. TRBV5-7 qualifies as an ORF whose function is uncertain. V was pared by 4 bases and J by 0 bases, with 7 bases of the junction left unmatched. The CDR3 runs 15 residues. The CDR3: CASSLRGHLSYEQYV. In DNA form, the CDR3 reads TGTGCCAGCAGCCTGAGGGGGCACCTCTCCTACGAGCAGTACGTC.

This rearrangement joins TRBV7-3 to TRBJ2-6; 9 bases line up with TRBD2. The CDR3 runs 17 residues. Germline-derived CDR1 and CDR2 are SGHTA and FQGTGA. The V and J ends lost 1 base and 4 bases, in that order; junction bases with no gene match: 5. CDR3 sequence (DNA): TGTGCCAGCAGCTTAATAGCGGGAGTATCCGGGGCCAACGTCCTGACTTTC. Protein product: CASSLIAGVSGANVLTF.

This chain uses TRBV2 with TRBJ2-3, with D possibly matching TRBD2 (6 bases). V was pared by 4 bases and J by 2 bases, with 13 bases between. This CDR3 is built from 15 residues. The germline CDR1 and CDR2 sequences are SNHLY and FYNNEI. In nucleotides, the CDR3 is TGTGCCAGCAGTGCCGGCGGGACCTACACAGATACGCAGTATTTT. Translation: CASSAGGTYTDTQYF.

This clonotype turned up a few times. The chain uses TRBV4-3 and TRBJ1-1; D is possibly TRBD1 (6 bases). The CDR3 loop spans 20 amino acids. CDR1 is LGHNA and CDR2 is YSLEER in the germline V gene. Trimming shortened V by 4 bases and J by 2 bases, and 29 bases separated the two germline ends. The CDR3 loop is CASSPKVWRVRGHRNTEAFF. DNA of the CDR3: TGCGCCAGCAGCCCGAAAGTCTGGAGAGTCCGGGGGCACCGTAACACTGAAGCTTTCTTT.

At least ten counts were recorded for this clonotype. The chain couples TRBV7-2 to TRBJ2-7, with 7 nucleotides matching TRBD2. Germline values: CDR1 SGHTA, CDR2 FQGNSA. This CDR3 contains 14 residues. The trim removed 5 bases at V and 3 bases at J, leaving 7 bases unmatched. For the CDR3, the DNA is TGTGCCAGCAGCCCCCGACTAGCCGTCTACGAGCAGTACTTC. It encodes CASSPRLAVYEQYF.

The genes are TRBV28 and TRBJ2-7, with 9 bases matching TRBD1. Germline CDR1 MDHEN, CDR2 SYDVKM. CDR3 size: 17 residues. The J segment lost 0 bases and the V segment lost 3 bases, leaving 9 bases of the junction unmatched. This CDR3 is CASSFPGQGKPSYEQYF. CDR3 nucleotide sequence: TGTGCCAGCAGTTTCCCGGGACAGGGTAAACCCTCCTACGAGCAGTACTTC.

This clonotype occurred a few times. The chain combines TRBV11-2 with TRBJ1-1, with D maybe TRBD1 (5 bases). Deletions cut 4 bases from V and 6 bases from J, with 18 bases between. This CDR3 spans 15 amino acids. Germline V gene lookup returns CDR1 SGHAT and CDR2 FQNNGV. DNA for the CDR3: TGTGCCAGCAGCTCGCGTGGGCAGGGAAAATCTGAAGCTTTCTTT. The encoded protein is CASSSRGQGKSEAFF. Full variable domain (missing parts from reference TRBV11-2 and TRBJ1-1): EAGVAQSPRYKIIEKRQSVAFWCNPISGHATLYWYQQILGQGPKLLIQFQNNGVVDDSQLPKDRFSAERLKGVDSTLKIQPAKLEDSAVYLCASSSRGQGKSEAFFGQGTRLTVV.

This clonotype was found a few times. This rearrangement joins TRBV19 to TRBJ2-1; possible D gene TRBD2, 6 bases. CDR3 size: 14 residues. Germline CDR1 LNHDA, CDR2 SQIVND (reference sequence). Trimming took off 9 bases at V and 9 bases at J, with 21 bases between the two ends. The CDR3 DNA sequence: TGTGCCAGCCGACGGGAGTCCCTCCCCGGTGAGCAGTTCTTC. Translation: CASRRESLPGEQFF.

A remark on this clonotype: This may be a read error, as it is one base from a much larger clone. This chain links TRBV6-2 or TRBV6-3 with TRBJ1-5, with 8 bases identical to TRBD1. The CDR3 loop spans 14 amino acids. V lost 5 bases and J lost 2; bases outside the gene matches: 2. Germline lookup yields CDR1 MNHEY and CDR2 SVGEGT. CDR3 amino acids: CASSAGGCNQPQHF. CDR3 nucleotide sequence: TGTGCCAGCAGTGCAGGGGGCTGCAATCAGCCCCAGCATTTT.

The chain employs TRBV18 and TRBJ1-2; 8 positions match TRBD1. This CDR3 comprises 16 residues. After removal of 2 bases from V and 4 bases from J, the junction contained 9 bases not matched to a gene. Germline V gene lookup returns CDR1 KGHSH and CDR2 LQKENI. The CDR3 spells CASSPYRRTGSYGYTF. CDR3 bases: TGTGCCAGCTCACCATATCGTAGGACAGGGTCCTATGGCTACACCTTC. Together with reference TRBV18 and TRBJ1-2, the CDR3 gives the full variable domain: NAGVMQNPRHLVRRRGQEARLRCSPMKGHSHVYWYRQLPEEGLKFMVYLQKENIIDESGMPKERFSAEFPKEGPSILRIQQVVRGDSAAYFCASSPYRRTGSYGYTFGSGTRLTVV.

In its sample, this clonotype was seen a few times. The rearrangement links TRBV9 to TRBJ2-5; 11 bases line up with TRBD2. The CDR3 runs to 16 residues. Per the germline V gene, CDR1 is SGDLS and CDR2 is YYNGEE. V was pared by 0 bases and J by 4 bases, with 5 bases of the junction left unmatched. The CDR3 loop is CASSVGGTSGLETQYF. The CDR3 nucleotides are TGTGCCAGCAGCGTAGGTGGGACTAGCGGACTAGAGACCCAGTACTTC. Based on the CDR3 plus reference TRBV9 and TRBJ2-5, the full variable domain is DSGVTQTPKHLITATGQRVTLRCSPRSGDLSVYWYQQSLDQGLQFLIQYYNGEERAKGNILERFSAQQFPDLHSELNLSSLELGDSALYFCASSVGGTSGLETQYFGPGTRLLVL.

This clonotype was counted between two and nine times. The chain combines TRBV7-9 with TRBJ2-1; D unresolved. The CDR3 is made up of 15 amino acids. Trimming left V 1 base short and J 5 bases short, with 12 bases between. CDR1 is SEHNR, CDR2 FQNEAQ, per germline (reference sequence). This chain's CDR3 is CASSLVTTLNNEQFF. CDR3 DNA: TGTGCCAGCAGCTTAGTGACCACCCTCAACAATGAGCAGTTCTTC.

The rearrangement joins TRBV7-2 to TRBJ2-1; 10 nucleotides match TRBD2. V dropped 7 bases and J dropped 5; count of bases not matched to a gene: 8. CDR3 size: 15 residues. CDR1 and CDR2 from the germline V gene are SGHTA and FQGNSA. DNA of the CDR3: TGTGCCAGCACTCTAGGGGGACTAGCGAACAATGAGCAGTTCTTC. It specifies CASTLGGLANNEQFF.

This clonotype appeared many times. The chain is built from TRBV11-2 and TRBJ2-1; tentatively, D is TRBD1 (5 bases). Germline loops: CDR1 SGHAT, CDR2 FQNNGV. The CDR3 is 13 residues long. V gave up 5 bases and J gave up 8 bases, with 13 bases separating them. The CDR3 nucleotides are TGTGCCAGCAGCCCTCTTAGGGGCTATGAGCAGTTCTTC. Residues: CASSPLRGYEQFF.

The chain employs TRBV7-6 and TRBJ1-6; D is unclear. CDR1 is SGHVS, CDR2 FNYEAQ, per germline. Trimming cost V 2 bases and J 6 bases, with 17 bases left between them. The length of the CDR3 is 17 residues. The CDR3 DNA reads TGTGCCAGCAGCTTATTGGCGGGCCGCGGGATTAATTCACCCCTCCACTTT. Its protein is CASSLLAGRGINSPLHF. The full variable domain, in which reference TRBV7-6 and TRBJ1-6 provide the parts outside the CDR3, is GAGVSQSPRYKVTKRGQDVALRCDPISGHVSLYWYRQALGQGPEFLTYFNYEAQQDKSGLPNDRFSAERPEGSISTLTIQRTEQRDSAMYRCASSLLAGRGINSPLHFGNGTRLTVT.

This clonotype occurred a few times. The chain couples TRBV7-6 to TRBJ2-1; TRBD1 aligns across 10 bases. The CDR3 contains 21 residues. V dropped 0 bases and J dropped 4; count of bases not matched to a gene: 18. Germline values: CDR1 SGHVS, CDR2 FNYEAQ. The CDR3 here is CASSLATGTGVGSGFYNEQFF. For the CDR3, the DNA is TGTGCCAGCAGCTTAGCGACGGGGACAGGGGTGGGTAGCGGATTTTACAATGAGCAGTTCTTC.

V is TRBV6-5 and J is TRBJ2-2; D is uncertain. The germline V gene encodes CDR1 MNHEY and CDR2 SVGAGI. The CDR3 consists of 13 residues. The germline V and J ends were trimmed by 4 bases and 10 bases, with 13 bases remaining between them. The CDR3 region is CASSSPLEKELFF. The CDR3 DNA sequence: TGTGCCAGCAGTTCCCCTTTAGAGAAGGAGCTGTTTTTT.

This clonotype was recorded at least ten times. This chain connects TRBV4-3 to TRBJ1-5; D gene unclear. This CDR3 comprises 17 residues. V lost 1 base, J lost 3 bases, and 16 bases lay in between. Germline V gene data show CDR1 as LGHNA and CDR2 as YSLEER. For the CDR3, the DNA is TGCGCCAGCAGCCAAGGCCTATTAATCTACCCCAATCAGCCCCAGCATTTT. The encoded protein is CASSQGLLIYPNQPQHF.